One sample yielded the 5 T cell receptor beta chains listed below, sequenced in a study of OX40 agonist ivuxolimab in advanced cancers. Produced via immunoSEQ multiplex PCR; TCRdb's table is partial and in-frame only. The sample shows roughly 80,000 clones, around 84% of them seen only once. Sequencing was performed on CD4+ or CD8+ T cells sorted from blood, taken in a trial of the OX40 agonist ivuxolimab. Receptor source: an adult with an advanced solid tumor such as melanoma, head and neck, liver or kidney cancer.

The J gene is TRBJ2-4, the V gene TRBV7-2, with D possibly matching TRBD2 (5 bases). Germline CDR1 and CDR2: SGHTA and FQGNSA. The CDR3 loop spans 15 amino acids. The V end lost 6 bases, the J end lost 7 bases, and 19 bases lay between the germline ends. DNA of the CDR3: TGTGCCAGCAGTGGAGACTCCGGCGGGTGGAACATTCAGTACTTC. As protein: CASSGDSGGWNIQYF.

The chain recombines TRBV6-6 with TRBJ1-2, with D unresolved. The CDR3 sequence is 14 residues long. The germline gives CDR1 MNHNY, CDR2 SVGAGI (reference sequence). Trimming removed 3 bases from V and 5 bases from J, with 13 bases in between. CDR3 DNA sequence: TGTGCCAGCAGTTATGAGGGATTAGGATATGGCTACACCTTC. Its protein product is CASSYEGLGYGYTF.

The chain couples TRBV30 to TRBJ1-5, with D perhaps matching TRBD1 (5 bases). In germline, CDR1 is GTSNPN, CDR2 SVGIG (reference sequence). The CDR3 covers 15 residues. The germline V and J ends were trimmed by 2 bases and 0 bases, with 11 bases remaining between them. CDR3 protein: CAWSTDSYSNQPQHF. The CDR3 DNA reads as TGTGCCTGGAGTACTGACAGTTATAGCAATCAGCCCCAGCATTTT.

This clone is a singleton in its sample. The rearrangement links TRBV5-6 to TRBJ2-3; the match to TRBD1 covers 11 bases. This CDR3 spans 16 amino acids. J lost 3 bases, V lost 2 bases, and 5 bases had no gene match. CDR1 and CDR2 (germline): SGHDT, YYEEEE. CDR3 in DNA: TGTGCCAGCAGCTTAACTGGACAGGGGGCGACAGATACGCAGTATTTT. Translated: CASSLTGQGATDTQYF. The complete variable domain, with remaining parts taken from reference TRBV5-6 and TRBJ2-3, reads DAGVTQSPTHLIKTRGQQVTLRCSPKSGHDTVSWYQQALGQGPQFIFQYYEEEERQRGNFPDRFSGHQFPNYSSELNVNALLLGDSALYLCASSLTGQGATDTQYFGPGTRLTVL.

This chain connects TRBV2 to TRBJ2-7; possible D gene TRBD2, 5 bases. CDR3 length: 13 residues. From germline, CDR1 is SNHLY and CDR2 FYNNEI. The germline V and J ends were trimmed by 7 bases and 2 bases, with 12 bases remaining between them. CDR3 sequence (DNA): TGTGCCAGCATTCGGACTCCTACCTACGAGCAGTACTTC. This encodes CASIRTPTYEQYF.